This T cell receptor (beta chain) was sequenced in a study of cytomegalovirus exposure and HLA in healthy donors. Germline V gives CDR1 SGHVS, CDR2 FNYEAQ. CDR3 length equals 12 residues. J lost 14 bases, V lost 4 bases, and 9 bases had no gene match. Researchers ran the PCR with 60 Vbeta and 13 Jbeta primers. Clones were read by immunoSEQ multiplex PCR, and TCRdb kept only the in-frame ones, dropping some. The top ten hold approximately 3.6% of the sample, which has tens of thousands of clones, roughly four fifths seen once. This clone appeared a few times. Its antigen is as yet unknown. Broader study findings: Later analysis demonstrated an association between a missense DCLRE1C variant and TCR beta V- and J-gene trimming. In a later analysis, TCR association rates varied by HLA locus: DRB1 most, HLA-C fewest.

The clonotype was recovered from a man aged 45 to 65 in good health and CMV-seronegative. This chain uses TRBV7-6 with TRBJ1-1; 8 nucleotides line up with TRBD1. Input material: PBMCs. The DNA of the CDR3 is TGTGCCAGCAGCTCGGGACAGGTCGTTCCCTTCTTT. Protein product: CASSSGQVVPFF. Filled out from reference TRBV7-6 and TRBJ1-1, the complete variable domain reads GAGVSQSPRYKVTKRGQDVALRCDPISGHVSLYWYRQALGQGPEFLTYFNYEAQQDKSGLPNDRFSAERPEGSISTLTIQRTEQRDSAMYRCASSSGQVVPFFGQGTRLTVV.